This T cell receptor (beta chain) was captured by sequencing in a study of T cell responses to AZD1222 COVID-19 vaccine (TCRdb year 2021). The study in broad terms: TCR sequencing covered about 230 trial participants: 200 to 220 given two doses of AZD1222 and around 25 given two doses of MenACWY control vaccine. Enrollment into the trials was organized by age into subgroups of 18-55, 56-69 and 70-plus years, and those subgroups contained roughly 150, 30 and 60 TCR-sequenced participants, respectively. General conclusions and limits of the study: Because no day 14 peak-response samples were available, repertoires were characterized only after the peak T cell response. CD4 TCRs associated with the vaccine covered the entire spike protein, and the dominant responses were in regions 160-218 and 743-854. The 56-69-year group was small, and its depth increase did not reach significance, likely because of low power. Epitopes outside the regions mutated in the B.1.351 and B.1.1.7 variants were reportedly recognized by nearly half of the unique spike-specific TCRs. Most participants were white British and females outnumbered males, and the authors suggested that clonal diversity may have been underestimated. Spike-specific TCR breadth and depth rose significantly after two AZD1222 doses compared with day 0 and with MenACWY recipients. Conclusions about previously exposed vaccinees are limited because only a handful of AZD1222 recipients were SARS-CoV-2 seropositive at baseline.

Per the publication, the time point label means: baseline before first vaccination. The treatment or condition label, read with the paper, signifies: meningococcal conjugate vaccine given as trial control. The vaccinee samples were drawn from two UK trials, COV001 and COV002, one of which was a single-blind randomized controlled phase 2/3 trial testing AZD1222 (ChAdOx1 nCoV-19) in healthy adults. Trial participant PBMC samples were collected at day 0 and day 28 after the second dose for TCRbeta chain sequencing. CDR1 and CDR2 (SGDLS, YYNGEE) derive from the germline V gene. V loses 0 bases of germline sequence and J loses 0 bases, and the interval between the two ends is 10 bases. The CDR3 has 16 amino acids, counting the end cysteine and phenylalanine. Just the 48-base CDR3 DNA is kept, in frame starting at base 1. In regard to this clone: Its antigen is currently not known. Per-base qualities were not stored, and no clone one base away is much larger.

The CDR3 regions of human TCRbeta chains were analyzed by immunosequencing. From the authors' description of their analysis: TCRs in the repertoires were compared against a reference library of SARS-CoV-2-specific TCRs that had been generated with the MIRA antigen-specificity platform. Breadth meant the fraction of unique TCRs that were SARS-CoV-2-associated, whereas depth meant the fraction of total T cells that were SARS-CoV-2-associated. Using the MIRA data, each spike-specific TCR was assigned both to the spike region to which the TCR was reactive and to a CD4 or CD8 class. Log10-transformed breadth and depth values were compared by one-way ANOVA with Sidak's multiple comparisons tests. This immuneACCESS table, as held by TCRdb, lists in-frame sequences with V and J called but not all clones. Of the missing ones, under half trace to an unresolved V gene in checked studies; the others have no known cause. V and J calls and clone size follow that table, whereas D and trimming were derived from the DNA. This sample lists about 100,000 clones; 70% to 90% were detected once. The ten largest clones take up 4.2% of the sample.

Material: peripheral blood, obtained on day 0 of MenACWY control vaccination. The origin of this receptor is an adult in good health. The sequence links TRBV9 to TRBJ2-1; the D gene cannot be named for sure. The CDR3 reads CASSVGPSSSYNEQFF. The bases are TGTGCCAGCAGCGTAGGACCCTCGAGCTCCTACAATGAGCAGTTCTTC. Beyond the CDR3, the reference TRBV9 and TRBJ2-1 genes provide the residues; the full variable domain reads: DSGVTQTPKHLITATGQRVTLRCSPRSGDLSVYWYQQSLDQGLQFLIQYYNGEERAKGNILERFSAQQFPDLHSELNLSSLELGDSALYFCASSVGPSSSYNEQFFGPGTRLTVL.